Reported below is one TCR beta chain. Its antigen remains unknown. The data belong to a study of cytomegalovirus exposure and HLA in healthy donors. Study overall: Genotyping of nearly 400 donors showed that 65% to 90% belonged to the Caucasian-associated ancestry cluster.

Broader study findings: In an earlier analysis, about 87% or about 30%: the productive usage of most TCR beta V segments.

The CDR3 has 14 amino acids. V was pared by 4 bases and J by 2 bases, with 2 bases of the junction left unmatched. Germline-derived CDR1 and CDR2 are WSHSY and SAAADI. Researchers ran the PCR with 60 Vbeta and 13 Jbeta primers. Clones were sequenced by immunoSEQ multiplex PCR, and TCRdb holds only the in-frame ones, with some missing. The sample consists of approximately 110,000 clones, roughly 82% of them appearing once. The TCR originated in a human donor in good health. Sequenced sample: PBMCs. The chain employs TRBV10-2 and TRBJ2-3; 8 bases align to TRBD1. CDR3 bases: TGCGCCAGCAGTGGGACAGGGTTCACAGATACGCAGTATTTT. Translation: CASSGTGFTDTQYF.